What follows describes a single T cell receptor beta chain. This sample is part of a study of shared clonotypes between healthy human individuals. The V and J ends lost 0 bases and 3 bases respectively, with 13 bases between them. The CDR3 is 16 residues long. Germline CDR1 is SGHRS and CDR2 is YFSETQ. The DNA input per sorted-subset replicate PCR was 200 to 250 ng, corresponding to some 30,000 T cell genomes. Profiling relied on immunoSEQ multiplex PCR, and the TCRdb table lists in-frame clones only, not all of them. The repertoire has 2.5 million or so clones, more than 80% of them found once; the top ten carry roughly 0.13%.

This receptor was identified in a man aged 18-30 years in good health. The V gene is TRBV5-1, the J gene TRBJ2-1, with D perhaps matching TRBD1 or TRBD2 (5 bases each). Sequencing was carried out using naive CD4+ T cells sorted from blood. Subset meaning: CD45RA+ positively selected. CDR3 region: CASSLGGAPRYNEQFF. Here the CDR3 DNA reads TGCGCCAGCAGCTTGGGAGGGGCTCCCCGCTACAATGAGCAGTTCTTC.